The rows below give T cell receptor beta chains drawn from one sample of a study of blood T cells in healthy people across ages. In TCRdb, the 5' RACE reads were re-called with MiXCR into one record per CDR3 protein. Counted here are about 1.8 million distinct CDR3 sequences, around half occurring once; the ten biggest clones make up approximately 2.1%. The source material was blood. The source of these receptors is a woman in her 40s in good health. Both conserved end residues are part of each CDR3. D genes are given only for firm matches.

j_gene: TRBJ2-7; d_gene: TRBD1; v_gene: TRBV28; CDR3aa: CASSLPSRQGPTSYEQYF
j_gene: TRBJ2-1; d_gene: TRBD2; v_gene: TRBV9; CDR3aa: CASSVGGTREQFF
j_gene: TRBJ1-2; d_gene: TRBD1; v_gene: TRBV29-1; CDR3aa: CSANVLDRREGYTF
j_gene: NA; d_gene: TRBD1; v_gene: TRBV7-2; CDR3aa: CASSFQVGQGETQYF
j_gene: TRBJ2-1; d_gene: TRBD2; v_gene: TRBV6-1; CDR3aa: CASRRLAGAPSSYNEQFF
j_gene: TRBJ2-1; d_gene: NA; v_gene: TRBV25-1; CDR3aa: CASSEHKNNEQFF
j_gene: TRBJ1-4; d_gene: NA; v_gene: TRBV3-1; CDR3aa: CASSLPAGEKLFF
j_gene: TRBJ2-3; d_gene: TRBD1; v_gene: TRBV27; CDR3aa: CASSLARQGAFASTQYF
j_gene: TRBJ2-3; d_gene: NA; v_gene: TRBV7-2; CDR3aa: CASSLVVAHGDTQYF
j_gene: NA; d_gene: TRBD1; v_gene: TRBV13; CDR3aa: CASGRDRGYNEQYF
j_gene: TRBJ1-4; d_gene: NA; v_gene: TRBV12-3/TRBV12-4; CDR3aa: CASSLNTAGAGEKLFF
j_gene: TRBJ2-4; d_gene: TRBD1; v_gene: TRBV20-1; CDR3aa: CSAKVTGTNSFYLNIQYF
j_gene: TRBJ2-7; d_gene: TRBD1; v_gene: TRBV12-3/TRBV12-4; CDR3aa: CASSQRTGAPEQYF
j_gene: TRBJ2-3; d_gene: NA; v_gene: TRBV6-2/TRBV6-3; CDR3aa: CASSYDRGPYTDTQYF
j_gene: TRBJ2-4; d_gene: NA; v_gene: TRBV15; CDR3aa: CATEEGGDKNIQYF
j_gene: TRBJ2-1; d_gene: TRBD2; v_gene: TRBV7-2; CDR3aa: CASSLGGGRRSYNEQFF
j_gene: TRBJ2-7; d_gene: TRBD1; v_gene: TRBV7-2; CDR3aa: CASSIRSTGADSYEQYF
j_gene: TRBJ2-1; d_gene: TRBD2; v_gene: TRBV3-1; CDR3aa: CASSQVVTSGPYNEQFF
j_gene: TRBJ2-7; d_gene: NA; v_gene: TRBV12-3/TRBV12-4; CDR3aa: CASSLQQGGSYEQYF
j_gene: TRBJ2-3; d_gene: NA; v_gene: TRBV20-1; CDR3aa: CSARSLRDHSTDTQYF
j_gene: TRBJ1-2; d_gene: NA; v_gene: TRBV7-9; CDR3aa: CASSPDQGYGYTF
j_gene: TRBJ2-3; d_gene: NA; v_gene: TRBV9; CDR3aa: CASKGGQSTDTQYF
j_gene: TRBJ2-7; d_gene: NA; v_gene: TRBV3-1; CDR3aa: CASSQDVPPSYEQYF
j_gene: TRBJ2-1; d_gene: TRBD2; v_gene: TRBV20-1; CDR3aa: CSARGGLAGRNEQFF
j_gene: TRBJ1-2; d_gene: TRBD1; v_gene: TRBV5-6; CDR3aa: CASSRGTANDGYTF
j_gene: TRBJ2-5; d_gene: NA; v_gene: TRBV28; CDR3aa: CATSGTQQETQYF
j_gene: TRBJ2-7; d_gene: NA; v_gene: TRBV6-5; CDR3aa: CAGSFPDSSYEQYF
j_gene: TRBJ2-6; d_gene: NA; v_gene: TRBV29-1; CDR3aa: CSVVRPWRISGANVLTF
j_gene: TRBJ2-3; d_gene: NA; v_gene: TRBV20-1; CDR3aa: CSASRTASTDTQYF
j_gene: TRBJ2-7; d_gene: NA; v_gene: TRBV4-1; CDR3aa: CASSQVPKAFNTYEQYF
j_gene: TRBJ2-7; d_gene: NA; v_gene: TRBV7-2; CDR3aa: CASSLGLRGGLEQYF
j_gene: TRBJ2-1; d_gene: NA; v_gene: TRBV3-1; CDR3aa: CASSQDAPYISSYNEQFF
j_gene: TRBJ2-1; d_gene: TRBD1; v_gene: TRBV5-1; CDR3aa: CASSLYRGTKDNEQFF
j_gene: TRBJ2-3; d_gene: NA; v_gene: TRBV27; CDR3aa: CASSLTSADTQYF
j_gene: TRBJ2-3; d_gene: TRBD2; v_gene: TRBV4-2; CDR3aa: CASSQAGTSGGTDTQYF
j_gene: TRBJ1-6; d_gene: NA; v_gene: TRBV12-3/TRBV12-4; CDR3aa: CASSLIGQRNSPLHF
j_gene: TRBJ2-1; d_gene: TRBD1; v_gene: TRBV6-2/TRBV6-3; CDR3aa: CASSPTRTGGHEQFF
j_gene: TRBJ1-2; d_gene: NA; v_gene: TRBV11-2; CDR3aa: CASSLNFLANYGYTF
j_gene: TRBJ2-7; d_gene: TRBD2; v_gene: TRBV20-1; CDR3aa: CSARDGLARHEQYF
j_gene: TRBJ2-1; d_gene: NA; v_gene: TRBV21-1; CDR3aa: CASSTVAKPSGLAGNSDNEQFF
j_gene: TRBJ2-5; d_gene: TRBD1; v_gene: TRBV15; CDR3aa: CATSREGTAGRETQYF
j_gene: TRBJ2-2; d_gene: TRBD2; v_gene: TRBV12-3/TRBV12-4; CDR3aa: CASSPGGTFGGELFF